This T cell receptor (beta chain) was recovered during a study of CD8 T cells in ankylosing spondylitis. This clonotype occurred many times. Its antigen remains unidentified. The germline CDR1 and CDR2 sequences are MNHEY and SMNVEV (reference sequence). Trimming stripped 0 bases from V and 15 bases from J, with 12 bases between. The length of the CDR3 is 12 residues. TCRdb reanalysed the 5' RACE reads using MiXCR and keeps one entry per CDR3 protein. The sample yields 150,000 to 200,000 distinct CDR3 sequences, roughly 18% seen once. Study results and caveats: Disease-associated clones were reportedly significantly overrepresented in matched ankylosing spondylitis synovial fluid.

The gene calls are TRBV27 and TRBJ2-1, with D uncertain. The sequenced sample was blood, either unsorted or a sorted T cell fraction (not recorded which). The TCR sequence derives from a male donor with ankylosing spondylitis or in good health (not recorded which). Here the CDR3 reads CASSLSSRIWFF. In DNA, the CDR3 is TGTGCCAGCAGTTTATCGAGCCGGATATGGTTCTTC.